This T cell receptor (beta chain) originates from a study of OX40 agonist ivuxolimab in advanced cancers. Study results and limitations: Determination of antigen specificity was not performed for the expanded peripheral T cells.

TCRdb's copy holds only in-frame clones and misses some; the assay was immunoSEQ multiplex PCR. The sample shows 45,000 to 55,000 clones, 70% to 90% of them seen only once. This clone is a singleton in its sample. Antigen: not known. The J segment lost 7 bases and the V segment lost 7 bases, leaving 9 bases of the junction unmatched. CDR1 and CDR2 (germline): SGHNT, YYREEE (reference sequence). The CDR3 consists of 13 residues. The sequencing here drew on CD4+ or CD8+ T cells sorted from blood, taken in a trial of the OX40 agonist ivuxolimab. The sequence was collected from an adult with an advanced solid tumor such as melanoma, head and neck, liver or kidney cancer. This sequence joins TRBV5-4 and TRBJ2-7; the match to TRBD2 covers 9 bases. The CDR3 protein is CASGLAGVGEQYF. The CDR3 nucleotides read TGTGCCAGCGGGTTAGCGGGAGTGGGGGAGCAGTACTTC.